The 12 T cell receptor beta chains listed next were all sequenced from one sample in a study of regulatory dendritic cells for organ transplantation. The antigens of these receptors remain unknown. CFSE-labeled sorted T cells met regulatory or mature dendritic cells for under 6 days. Measured with immunoSEQ multiplex PCR; TCRdb has only the in-frame clones, and not every one. The data contain approximately 11,000 clones, 60% to 75% of them singletons. The specimen was memory CD4+ T cells from blood cultured with regulatory dendritic cells. This sample's subset: CD45RO+ memory T cells. The origin of the receptors is a human donor in good health.

This clone was counted a single time. This chain links TRBV19 with TRBJ1-1; tentatively, D is TRBD1 (5 bases). V was clipped by 8 bases and J by 4 bases, with 17 bases between them. Germline V gene lookup returns CDR1 LNHDA and CDR2 SQIVND (reference sequence). There are 14 residues in the CDR3. In DNA, the CDR3 is TGTGCCAGTTCGAATCCCGGGGGGGGCACTGAAGCTTTCTTT. Translating it yields CASSNPGGGTEAFF. Complete variable domain (other parts from reference TRBV19 and TRBJ1-1): DGGITQSPKYLFRKEGQNVTLSCEQNLNHDAMYWYRQDPGQGLRLIYYSQIVNDFQKGDIAEGYSVSREKKESFPLTVTSAQKNPTAFYLCASSNPGGGTEAFFGQGTRLTVV.

This clone has only one observation. The chain links TRBV9 to TRBJ2-3, with D perhaps TRBD1 (6 bases). The CDR3 is 12 amino acids. With 0 bases removed from V and 10 bases from J, the gap between germline ends came to 9 bases. The germline gives CDR1 SGDLS, CDR2 YYNGEE. CDR3 loop: CASSVVGQSQYF. CDR3 nucleotide sequence: TGTGCCAGCAGCGTAGTAGGACAGTCGCAGTATTTT. Combining the CDR3 with reference TRBV9 and TRBJ2-3 gives the whole variable domain DSGVTQTPKHLITATGQRVTLRCSPRSGDLSVYWYQQSLDQGLQFLIQYYNGEERAKGNILERFSAQQFPDLHSELNLSSLELGDSALYFCASSVVGQSQYFGPGTRLTVL.

The V call is TRBV19, the J call TRBJ2-5, with D maybe TRBD1 (6 bases). The ends were cut back, 2 bases at V and 5 bases at J, with 15 bases in the middle. The CDR3 sequence is 15 residues long. From germline, CDR1 is LNHDA and CDR2 SQIVND (reference sequence). The CDR3 spells CASSIQDRLGETQYF. For the CDR3, the DNA is TGTGCCAGTAGTATACAAGACAGGTTAGGCGAGACCCAGTACTTC.

The chain combines TRBV29-1 with TRBJ2-5; D is uncertain. Germline lookup yields CDR1 SQVTM and CDR2 ANQGSEA. The V gene lost 6 bases and the J gene lost 1 base, with 6 bases spanning the gap. The CDR3 sequence is 11 residues long. The CDR3 is CSVAAQETQYF. CDR3 bases: TGCAGCGTAGCTGCCCAAGAGACCCAGTACTTC.

There are a few counts of this clone. CDR3 loop: CASKPGLSNTGELFF. The CDR3 nucleotides are TGTGCCAGCAAACCGGGACTGTCCAACACCGGGGAGCTGTTTTTT. V usage is TRBV6-1 and J usage is TRBJ2-2, with D tentatively TRBD2 (6 bases). The CDR3 is 15 residues long. The germline V gene encodes CDR1 MNHNS and CDR2 SASEGT. V gave up 7 bases and J gave up 2 bases, with 14 bases separating them.

This chain joins TRBV15 and TRBJ1-1, with no clear D. V lost 2 bases and J 4 bases, leaving 11 bases between the germline ends. The length of the CDR3 is 14 residues. Germline V gene sequence: CDR1 LNHNV, CDR2 YYDKDF (reference sequence). CDR3 loop: CATSRRQVFTEAFF. CDR3 nucleotides: TGTGCCACCAGCAGAAGGCAGGTTTTCACTGAAGCTTTCTTT.

J is TRBJ1-1 and V is TRBV18; 9 bases fit TRBD1. Germline V CDR1 and CDR2: KGHSH, LQKENI. The CDR3 totals 18 residues. V lost 6 bases and J lost 3; bases outside the gene matches: 17. CDR3 residues: CASSLSGTGPRRDTEAFF. The CDR3 DNA reads TGTGCCAGCTCGCTTTCCGGGACAGGGCCTCGCCGCGACACTGAAGCTTTCTTT.

The V and J genes are TRBV11-3 and TRBJ2-2; D may be TRBD2 (5 bases). The CDR3 spans 14 residues. CDR1 is SGHNT, CDR2 YENEEA, per germline. V was trimmed by 5 bases and J by 7 bases, leaving 14 bases between them. This chain's CDR3 is CASSLREGGGELFF. CDR3 coding DNA: TGTGCCAGCAGCCTCCGAGAGGGCGGCGGGGAGCTGTTTTTT.

This chain joins TRBV7-2 and TRBJ2-5; 10 nucleotides align to TRBD2. The germline CDR1 and CDR2 sequences are SGHTA and FQGNSA. The CDR3 runs to 14 residues. V trimming: 8 bases; J trimming: 5 bases; junction bases outside the gene matches: 8. The CDR3 DNA reads TGTGCCAGCGCCAGCGGGGGGGCCCGGGAGACCCAGTACTTC. As protein: CASASGGARETQYF.

The CDR3 nucleotides read TGTGCCAGCAGTGTTGGGGAGTTGGTCACCGGGGAGCTGTTTTTT. Translating it yields CASSVGELVTGELFF. The gene calls are TRBV6-1 and TRBJ2-2; weak D call: TRBD2 (5 bases). The length of the CDR3 is 15 residues. In germline, CDR1 is MNHNS, CDR2 SASEGT. Trimming cost V 4 bases and J 4 bases, with 13 bases left between them.

The rearrangement links TRBV2 to TRBJ1-5, with TRBD1 matching over 7 bases. Germline V gives CDR1 SNHLY, CDR2 FYNNEI. The CDR3 loop spans 14 amino acids. V lost 4 bases, J lost 7 bases, and 7 bases stayed unmatched. The CDR3 protein is CASSAGGYYQPQHF. CDR3 nucleotides: TGTGCCAGCAGTGCAGGGGGGTACTACCAGCCCCAGCATTTT.

The chain links TRBV11-3 to TRBJ2-5; 10 bases align to TRBD1. The length of the CDR3 is 15 residues. The germline CDR1 and CDR2 sequences are SGHNT and YENEEA. V was pared by 0 bases and J by 7 bases, with 5 bases of the junction left unmatched. CDR3 DNA sequence: TGTGCCAGCAGCTTAGATGGGACAGGGGCCGGGACCCAGTACTTC. It translates to CASSLDGTGAGTQYF.